The clone carrying this T cell receptor beta chain was counted only a few times. The length of the CDR3 is 15 residues. The germline V gene has CDR1 MNHNS and CDR2 SASEGT. Trimming removed 2 bases from V and 1 base from J; junction bases left unmatched: 1. This sample stems from a study of CD8 T cells in ankylosing spondylitis. TCRdb passed the 5' RACE reads through MiXCR, listing each CDR3 protein once. The sample includes approximately 140,000 distinct CDR3 sequences, around two fifths of them seen just once. This TCR was recovered from a male donor with ankylosing spondylitis. The V and J genes are TRBV6-1 and TRBJ1-5, with 8 bases lining up with TRBD1. Material for sequencing was synovial fluid, either unsorted or a sorted T cell fraction (not recorded which). For the CDR3, the DNA is TGTGCCAGCAGTGAACGACAGGGGAGCAATCAGCCCCAGCATTTT. It encodes CASSERQGSNQPQHF.